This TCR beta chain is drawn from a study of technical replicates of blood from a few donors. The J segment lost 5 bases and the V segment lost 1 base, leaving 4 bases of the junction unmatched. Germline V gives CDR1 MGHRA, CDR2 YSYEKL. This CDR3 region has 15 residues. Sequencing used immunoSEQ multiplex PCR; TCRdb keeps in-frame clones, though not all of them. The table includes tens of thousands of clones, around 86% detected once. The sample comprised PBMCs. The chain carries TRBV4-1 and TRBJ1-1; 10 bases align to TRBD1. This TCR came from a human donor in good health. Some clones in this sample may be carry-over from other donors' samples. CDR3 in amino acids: CASSQGGQGTTEAFF. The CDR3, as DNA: TGCGCCAGCAGCCAAGGGGGACAGGGGACTACTGAAGCTTTCTTT.